This T cell receptor beta chain comes out of a study of T-cell memory formation after mild COVID-19. About the study: The TCR clusters were mostly specific to one donor. Regarding the study as a whole: Pre-infection memory already had some responding clones, implying cross-reactive memory joined.

A single record per CDR3 protein comes from TCRdb applying MiXCR to the 5' RACE reads. The data show over 40,000 distinct CDR3 sequences, roughly an eighth seen once. Trimming took off 4 bases at V and 5 bases at J, with 14 bases between the two ends. Germline lookup yields CDR1 SGHDN and CDR2 FVKESK. This CDR3 is built from 14 residues. This clonotype was seen a few times. Its antigen is unknown. What was sequenced was PBMCs or a T cell subset sorted from them (not recorded which). The sequence was collected from a man aged 18 to 29 who had mild COVID-19 (a few samples of this study predate the infection). Cell type and time point are not known. The rearrangement uses TRBV14 and TRBJ2-5; D ambiguous. CDR3 sequence reads: CASSRTHGRETQYF. CDR3 coding DNA: TGTGCCAGCAGCCGCACACACGGTCGGGAGACCCAGTACTTC.